One and the same sample provided the 27 T cell receptor beta chains below, sequenced in a study of blood T cell repertoires in COVID-19. Clones were read by immunoSEQ multiplex PCR, and TCRdb kept only the in-frame ones, dropping some. The sample lists roughly 330,000 clones; approximately 90% were seen once. The specimen was peripheral blood. The receptors derive from a man aged 25-45 years with COVID-19, enrolled during active disease.

The chain employs TRBV20-1 and TRBJ1-2; tentatively, D is TRBD1 (5 bases). V lost 3 bases and J lost 5, with 16 bases in between. This CDR3 is 14 amino acids long. Looked up from germline, CDR1 is DFQATT and CDR2 is SNEGSKA (reference sequence). The CDR3: CSASFGGVEYGYTF. The CDR3 bases are TGCAGTGCTAGTTTCGGGGGGGTTGAATATGGCTACACCTTC.

A single count supports this clone. V gene TRBV30 combines with J gene TRBJ2-7; no firm D call. CDR1 and CDR2 from the germline V gene are GTSNPN and SVGIG (reference sequence). Deletions cut 2 bases from V and 2 bases from J, with 13 bases between. This CDR3 contains 14 residues. This CDR3 reads CAWSISSVTYEQYF. In DNA, the CDR3 is TGTGCCTGGAGTATTTCTTCAGTTACCTACGAGCAGTACTTC.

The chain recombines TRBV6-5 with TRBJ2-3, with a weak D call TRBD1 (5 bases). The V end lost 6 bases, the J end lost 0 bases, and 10 bases lay between the germline ends. In germline, CDR1 is MNHEY, CDR2 SVGAGI. This CDR3 comprises 14 residues. This CDR3 is CASRPQGSTDTQYF. DNA for the CDR3: TGTGCCAGCAGACCTCAGGGAAGCACAGATACGCAGTATTTT.

This sequence joins TRBV7-9 and TRBJ2-5, with TRBD1 matching 8 bases. CDR1 and CDR2 (germline): SEHNR, FQNEAQ (reference sequence). This CDR3 comprises 14 residues. The V gene end was trimmed by 5 bases and the J gene end by 5 bases; junction bases not matched to a gene: 7. This CDR3 reads CASSATRGPETQYF. The CDR3 DNA reads TGTGCCAGCAGCGCGACCAGGGGGCCGGAGACCCAGTACTTC.

V gene TRBV5-1 combines with J gene TRBJ2-7; TRBD1 aligns across 10 bases. In germline, CDR1 is SGHRS, CDR2 YFSETQ. There are 16 residues in the CDR3. After removal of 0 bases from V and 4 bases from J, the junction contained 7 bases not matched to a gene. CDR3: CASSLGGTGAPYEQYF. Written as DNA, the CDR3 is TGCGCCAGCAGCTTGGGAGGGACAGGGGCTCCGTACGAGCAGTACTTC. The full variable domain, in which reference TRBV5-1 and TRBJ2-7 provide the parts outside the CDR3, is KAGVTQTPRYLIKTRGQQVTLSCSPISGHRSVSWYQQTPGQGLQFLFEYFSETQRNKGNFPGRFSGRQFSNSRSEMNVSTLELGDSALYLCASSLGGTGAPYEQYFGPGTRLTVT.

This chain uses TRBV6-5 with TRBJ2-7; a weak D match, TRBD2 (5 bases). CDR1 is MNHEY, CDR2 SVGAGI, per germline. This CDR3 spans 16 amino acids. The germline V and J ends were trimmed by 0 bases and 0 bases, with 12 bases remaining between them. CDR3 nucleotide sequence: TGTGCCAGCAGTTACTCCTTTGGGGAGAGCTCCTACGAGCAGTACTTC. Translating gives CASSYSFGESSYEQYF.

The gene calls are TRBV6-5 and TRBJ2-3; 9 nucleotides agree with TRBD2. The V gene's germline CDR1 is MNHEY and CDR2 SVGAGI. This CDR3 has 15 amino acids. V lost 6 bases and J lost 2; bases outside the gene matches: 6. The DNA for the CDR3 is TGTGCCAGCAGCCGACTAGCGGTGTACACAGATACGCAGTATTTT. It specifies CASSRLAVYTDTQYF.

CDR3 loop: CASSLPDQPQHF. In nucleotides, the CDR3 is TGTGCCAGCAGCTTACCGGATCAGCCCCAGCATTTT. V gene TRBV7-9 combines with J gene TRBJ1-5; D is uncertain. V lost 2 bases, J lost 5 bases, and 4 bases lay in between. CDR1 and CDR2 (germline): SEHNR, FQNEAQ (reference sequence). There are 12 residues in the CDR3.

The chain carries TRBV7-8 and TRBJ1-2; D gene ambiguous. CDR1 is SGHVS, CDR2 FQNEAQ, per germline. The CDR3 is made up of 12 amino acids. V was shortened by 4 bases and J by 4 bases, with 7 bases between the two germline ends. In DNA, the CDR3 is TGTGCCAGCAGCTGGGGAGTCTATGGCTACACCTTC. As protein: CASSWGVYGYTF.

The chain employs TRBV12-3 or TRBV12-4 and TRBJ2-1; D ambiguous. Trimming left V 1 base short and J 5 bases short, with 6 bases between. The CDR3 is made up of 13 amino acids. CDR3 region: CASSLVINNEQFF. DNA of the CDR3: TGTGCCAGCAGTTTAGTAATAAACAATGAGCAGTTCTTC.

This clone was seen a few times. The rearrangement uses TRBV9 and TRBJ2-2; tentative D call: TRBD1 (6 bases). Trimming took 1 base from V and 6 from J, leaving 10 bases between them. The CDR3 has 14 residues. Per germline, CDR1 SGDLS and CDR2 YYNGEE. Written as DNA, the CDR3 is TGTGCCAGCAGCGTAACTCCAGGGGCCGGGGAGCTGTTTTTT. Amino acids: CASSVTPGAGELFF.

The chain employs TRBV10-3 and TRBJ2-1; the match to TRBD1 covers 7 bases. The CDR3 totals 15 residues. Trimming took 4 bases from V and 6 from J; bases not matched to a gene: 9. Germline V CDR1 and CDR2: ENHRY, SYGVKD. CDR3 in DNA: TGTGCCATCAGTGCGACAGGGCGTTTGGGCAATGAGCAGTTCTTC. Protein sequence: CAISATGRLGNEQFF.

The rearrangement links TRBV7-9 to TRBJ2-3; 7 bases fit TRBD2. Germline CDR1 SEHNR, CDR2 FQNEAQ (reference sequence). This CDR3 is 16 amino acids long. The junction had 9 bases not matched to a gene; V was cut back by 5 bases and J by 1 base. The CDR3 loop reads CASSTPRGDRTDTQYF. DNA for the CDR3: TGTGCCAGCAGCACACCCCGGGGGGACCGCACAGATACGCAGTATTTT.

This chain joins TRBV7-2 and TRBJ1-2, with D hard to call. Deletions cut 5 bases from V and 5 bases from J, with 18 bases between. Germline-derived CDR1 and CDR2 are SGHTA and FQGNSA. This CDR3 comprises 15 residues. The CDR3 nucleotides are TGTGCCAGCAGCCCATTGGGCATCTTGGGTTATGGCTACACCTTC. This codes for CASSPLGILGYGYTF.

In this sample, this clone turned up once. CDR3 sequence reads: CASSLDPGRGSYEQYF. CDR3 DNA: TGTGCCAGCAGCTTAGATCCGGGGAGGGGATCCTACGAGCAGTACTTC. The chain couples TRBV11-2 to TRBJ2-7; 7 positions match TRBD2. Germline-derived CDR1 and CDR2 are SGHAT and FQNNGV. V lost 0 bases to trimming and J lost 1 base; unmatched junction nucleotides: 6. The CDR3 has 16 amino acids. The whole variable domain, filled in from reference TRBV11-2 and TRBJ2-7, reads EAGVAQSPRYKIIEKRQSVAFWCNPISGHATLYWYQQILGQGPKLLIQFQNNGVVDDSQLPKDRFSAERLKGVDSTLKIQPAKLEDSAVYLCASSLDPGRGSYEQYFGPGTRLTVT.

The V gene is TRBV5-1, the J gene TRBJ1-2; 9 bases map to TRBD1. Unmatched junction bases numbered 4, after V lost 1 base and J lost 6 bases. Per germline, CDR1 SGHRS and CDR2 YFSETQ. This CDR3 has 14 residues. CDR3 residues: CASSLQGQGNGYTF. The CDR3 nucleotides are TGCGCCAGCAGCTTGCAGGGACAGGGAAATGGCTACACCTTC.

The chain is built from TRBV19 and TRBJ1-5; unclear D gene. The CDR3 length is 16 residues. V lost 1 base to trimming and J lost 5 bases, with 15 bases between them. Looked up from germline, CDR1 is LNHDA and CDR2 is SQIVND (reference sequence). CDR3 in DNA: TGTGCCAGTAGTATAGGAGGACTATATCCCGATCAGCCCCAGCATTTT. Its protein product is CASSIGGLYPDQPQHF.

V usage is TRBV7-2 and J usage is TRBJ2-3, with a possible D match to TRBD2 (5 bases). Germline lookup yields CDR1 SGHTA and CDR2 FQGNSA. The CDR3 consists of 12 residues. V was cut by 7 bases and J by 7 bases, with 12 bases left in between. DNA for the CDR3: TGTGCCAGCATCCTACCGGGGAATACGCAGTATTTT. The encoded protein is CASILPGNTQYF.

The J gene is TRBJ1-2, the V gene TRBV6-5; D unresolved. Germline V gene data show CDR1 as MNHEY and CDR2 as SVGAGI. The CDR3 has 13 amino acids. The V end lost 0 bases, the J end lost 5 bases, and 7 bases lay between the germline ends. The CDR3 bases are TGTGCCAGCAGTTACTCGTCCGAGTATGGCTACACCTTC. Residues: CASSYSSEYGYTF.

In this sample, this clone turned up many times. Here the CDR3 reads CASSVGQGLAKNIQYF. CDR3 sequence (DNA): TGTGCCAGTTCCGTCGGGCAGGGACTAGCCAAAAACATTCAGTACTTC. The chain combines TRBV27 with TRBJ2-4; perhaps TRBD2 as D (6 bases). V was trimmed by 9 bases and J by 0 bases, leaving 18 bases between them. Germline V gene lookup returns CDR1 MNHEY and CDR2 SMNVEV (reference sequence). The CDR3 has 16 amino acids.

The chain is built from TRBV6-2 or TRBV6-3 and TRBJ2-1; 11 nucleotides line up with TRBD2. The V segment lost 5 bases and the J segment 0 bases; nucleotides outside the gene matches: 6. Germline lookup yields CDR1 MNHEY and CDR2 SVGEGT. This CDR3 has 17 amino acids. The CDR3 DNA reads TGTGCCAGCAGTGTAGGTAGCGGGGGGGCCTCCTACAATGAGCAGTTCTTC. This translates into CASSVGSGGASYNEQFF.

The chain joins TRBV4-2 to TRBJ2-7, with D perhaps TRBD2 (6 bases). CDR3 size: 15 residues. Between the trimmed V and J ends, which lost 0 bases and 2 bases, there was a span of 11 bases. The V gene's germline CDR1 is LGHNA and CDR2 YNFKEQ. The DNA for the CDR3 is TGTGCCAGCAGCCAAGAATGGGGGGAGACCTACGAGCAGTACTTC. It yields the protein CASSQEWGETYEQYF.

The V call is TRBV10-3, the J call TRBJ2-7; 8 bases fit TRBD2. Per the germline V gene, CDR1 is ENHRY and CDR2 is SYGVKD. This CDR3 has 14 residues. V dropped 2 bases and J dropped 2; count of bases not matched to a gene: 2. The DNA for the CDR3 is TGTGCCATCAGTGAGCTCGGGGGGGCCTACGAGCAGTACTTC. Residues: CAISELGGAYEQYF.

This chain connects TRBV19 to TRBJ1-3; 9 nucleotides match TRBD1. From germline, CDR1 is LNHDA and CDR2 SQIVND (reference sequence). Trimming cost V 6 bases and J 2 bases; bases outside gene matches: 5. The CDR3 consists of 15 residues. In DNA form, the CDR3 reads TGTGCCAGTAGAGATCGACAGGGGGCTGGAAACACCATATATTTT. Translating gives CASRDRQGAGNTIYF.

In its sample, this clone was seen a few times. The chain uses TRBV5-1 and TRBJ2-1; TRBD1 matches 8 bases. The CDR3 has 14 amino acids. In germline, CDR1 is SGHRS, CDR2 YFSETQ. Trimming cost V 0 bases and J 9 bases; bases outside gene matches: 5. The CDR3 is CASSLGYRGVEQFF. DNA of the CDR3: TGCGCCAGCAGCTTGGGTTACAGGGGGGTTGAGCAGTTCTTC.

Remarks on this clone: This specimen includes other DNA sequences encoding the same CDR3. The chain links TRBV7-8 to TRBJ2-7, with 10 bases that match TRBD1. The V gene's germline CDR1 is SGHVS and CDR2 FQNEAQ. The J segment lost 3 bases and the V segment lost 4 bases, leaving 3 bases of the junction unmatched. This CDR3 is built from 14 residues. CDR3 DNA sequence: TGTGCCAGCAGCTCCCGGGACAGGGGCTACGAGCAGTACTTC. Its protein product is CASSSRDRGYEQYF.

The chain employs TRBV4-3 and TRBJ2-1; 8 bases agree with TRBD1. The germline CDR1 and CDR2 sequences are LGHNA and YSLEER. V lost 3 bases and J lost 3; bases outside the gene matches: 13. The CDR3 spans 18 residues. CDR3 loop: CASSHDSGTGIIYNEQFF. For the CDR3, the DNA is TGCGCCAGCAGCCACGATTCCGGGACAGGCATAATCTACAATGAGCAGTTCTTC.